Listed here is a single TCR beta chain. Here immunoSEQ multiplex PCR was the method, and the copy in TCRdb shows in-frame clones only, minus some. In the table there are 49,000 or so clones, around 92% of which are singletons. This entry comes from a study of OX40 agonist ivuxolimab in advanced cancers. V lost 4 bases and J lost 4, with 10 bases in between. Looked up from germline, CDR1 is SGHNT and CDR2 is YYREEE (reference sequence). This CDR3 contains 13 residues. This TCR was recovered from an adult with an advanced solid tumor such as melanoma, head and neck, liver or kidney cancer. The material was CD4+ or CD8+ T cells sorted from blood, obtained in a trial of the OX40 agonist ivuxolimab. The gene calls are TRBV5-4 and TRBJ2-3, with D uncertain. The CDR3 bases are TGTGCCAGCAGCCAAACGGTTGCAGATACGCAGTATTTT. Encoded protein: CASSQTVADTQYF.